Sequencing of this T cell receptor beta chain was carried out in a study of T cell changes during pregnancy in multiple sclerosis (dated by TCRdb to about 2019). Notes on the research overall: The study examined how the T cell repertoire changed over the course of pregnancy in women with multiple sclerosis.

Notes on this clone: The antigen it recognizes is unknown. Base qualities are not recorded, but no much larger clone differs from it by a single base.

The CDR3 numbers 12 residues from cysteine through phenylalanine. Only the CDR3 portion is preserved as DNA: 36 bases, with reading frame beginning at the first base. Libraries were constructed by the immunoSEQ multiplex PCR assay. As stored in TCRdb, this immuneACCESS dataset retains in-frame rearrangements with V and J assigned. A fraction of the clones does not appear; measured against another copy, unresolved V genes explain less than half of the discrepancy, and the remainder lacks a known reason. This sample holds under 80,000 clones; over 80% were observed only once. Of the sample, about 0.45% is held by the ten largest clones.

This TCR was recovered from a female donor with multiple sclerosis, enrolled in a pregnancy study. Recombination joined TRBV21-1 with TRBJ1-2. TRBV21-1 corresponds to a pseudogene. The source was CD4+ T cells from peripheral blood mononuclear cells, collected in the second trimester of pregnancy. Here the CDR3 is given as CASSSWTNGYTF. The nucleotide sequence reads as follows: TGTGCCAGCAGCTCGTGGACTAATGGCTACACCTTC.